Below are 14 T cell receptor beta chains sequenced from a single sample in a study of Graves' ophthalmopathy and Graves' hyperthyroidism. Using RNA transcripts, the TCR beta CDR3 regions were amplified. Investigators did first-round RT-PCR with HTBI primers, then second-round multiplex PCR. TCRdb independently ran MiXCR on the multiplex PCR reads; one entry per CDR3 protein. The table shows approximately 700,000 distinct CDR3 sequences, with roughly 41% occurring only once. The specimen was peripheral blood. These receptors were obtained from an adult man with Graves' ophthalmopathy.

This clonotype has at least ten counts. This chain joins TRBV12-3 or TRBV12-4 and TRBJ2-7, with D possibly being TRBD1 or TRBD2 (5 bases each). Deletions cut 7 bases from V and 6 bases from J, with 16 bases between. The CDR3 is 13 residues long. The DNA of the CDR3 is TGTGCCAGCAACCCCTGGGGGACGGGCGAGCAGTACTTC. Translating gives CASNPWGTGEQYF.

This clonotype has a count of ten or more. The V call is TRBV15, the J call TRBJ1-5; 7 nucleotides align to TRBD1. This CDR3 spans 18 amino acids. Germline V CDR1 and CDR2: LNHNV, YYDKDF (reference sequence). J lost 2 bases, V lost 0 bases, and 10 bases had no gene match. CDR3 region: CATSRDYEGAGGNQPQHF. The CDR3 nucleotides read TGTGCCACCAGCAGAGATTATGAGGGGGCAGGGGGCAATCAGCCCCAGCATTTT.

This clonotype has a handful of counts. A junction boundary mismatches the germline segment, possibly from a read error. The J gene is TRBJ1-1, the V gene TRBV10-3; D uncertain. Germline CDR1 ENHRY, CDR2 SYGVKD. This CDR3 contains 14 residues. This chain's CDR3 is CASSSPQWDTEAFF. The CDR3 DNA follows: TGTGCCAGCAGTTCGCCACAGTGGGACACTGAAGCTTTCTTT.

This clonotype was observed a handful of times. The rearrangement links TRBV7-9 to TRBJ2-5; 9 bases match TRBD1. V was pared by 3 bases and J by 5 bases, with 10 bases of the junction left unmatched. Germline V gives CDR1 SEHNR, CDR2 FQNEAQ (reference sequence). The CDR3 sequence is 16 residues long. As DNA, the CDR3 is TGTGCCAGCAGCTTTCCGGGACAGGGTCTACGGGAGACCCAGTACTTC. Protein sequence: CASSFPGQGLRETQYF. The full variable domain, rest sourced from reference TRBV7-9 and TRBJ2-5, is DTGVSQNPRHKITKRGQNVTFRCDPISEHNRLYWYRQTLGQGPEFLTYFQNEAQLEKSRLLSDRFSAERPKGSFSTLEIQRTEQGDSAMYLCASSFPGQGLRETQYFGPGTRLLVL.

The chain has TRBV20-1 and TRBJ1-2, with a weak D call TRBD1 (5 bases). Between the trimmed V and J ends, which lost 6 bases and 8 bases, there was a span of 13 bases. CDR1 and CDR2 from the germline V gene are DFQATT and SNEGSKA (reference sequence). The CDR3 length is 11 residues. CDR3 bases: TGCAGTGCGGGACCCGAGGTCGGCTACACCTTC. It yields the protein CSAGPEVGYTF.

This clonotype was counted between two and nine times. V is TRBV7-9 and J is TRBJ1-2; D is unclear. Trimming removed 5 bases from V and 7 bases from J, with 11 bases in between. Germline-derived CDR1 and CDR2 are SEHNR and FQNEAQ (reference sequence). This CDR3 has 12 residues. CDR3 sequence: CASSQDRGGYTF. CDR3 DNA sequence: TGTGCCAGCAGCCAAGATCGGGGTGGCTACACCTTC. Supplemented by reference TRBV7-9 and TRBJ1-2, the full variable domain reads DTGVSQNPRHKITKRGQNVTFRCDPISEHNRLYWYRQTLGQGPEFLTYFQNEAQLEKSRLLSDRFSAERPKGSFSTLEIQRTEQGDSAMYLCASSQDRGGYTFGSGTRLTVV.

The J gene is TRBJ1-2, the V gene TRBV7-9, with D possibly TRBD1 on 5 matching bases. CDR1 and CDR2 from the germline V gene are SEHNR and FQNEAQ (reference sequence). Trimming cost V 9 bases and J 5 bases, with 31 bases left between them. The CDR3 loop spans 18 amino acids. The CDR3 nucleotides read TGTGCCAGTAGTCTTACAAGCCTCTGGGACGGAGCGAAATATGGCTACACCTTC. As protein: CASSLTSLWDGAKYGYTF.

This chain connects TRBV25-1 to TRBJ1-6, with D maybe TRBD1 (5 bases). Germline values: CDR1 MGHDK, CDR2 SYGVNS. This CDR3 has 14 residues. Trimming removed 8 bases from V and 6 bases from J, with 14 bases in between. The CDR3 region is CASSSGHINSPLHF. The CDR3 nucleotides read TGTGCCAGCTCGTCAGGACACATTAATTCACCCCTCCACTTT.

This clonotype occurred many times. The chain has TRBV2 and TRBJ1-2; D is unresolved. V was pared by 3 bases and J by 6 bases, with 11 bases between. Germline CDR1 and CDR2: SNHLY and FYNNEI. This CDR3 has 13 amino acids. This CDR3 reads CASSDWDFDGYTF. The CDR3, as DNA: TGTGCCAGCAGTGATTGGGATTTTGATGGCTACACCTTC. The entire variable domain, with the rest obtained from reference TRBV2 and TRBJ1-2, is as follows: EPEVTQTPSHQVTQMGQEVILRCVPISNHLYFYWYRQILGQKVEFLVSFYNNEISEKSEIFDDQFSVERPDGSNFTLKIRSTKLEDSAMYFCASSDWDFDGYTFGSGTRLTVV.

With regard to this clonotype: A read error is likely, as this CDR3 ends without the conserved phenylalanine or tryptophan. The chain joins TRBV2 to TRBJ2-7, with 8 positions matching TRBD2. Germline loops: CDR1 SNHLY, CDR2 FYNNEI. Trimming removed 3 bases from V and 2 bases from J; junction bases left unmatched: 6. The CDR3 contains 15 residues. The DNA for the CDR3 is TGTGCCAGCAGTGAGGCTAGCGGGTACACCTACGAGCAGTACTTG. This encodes CASSEASGYTYEQYL.

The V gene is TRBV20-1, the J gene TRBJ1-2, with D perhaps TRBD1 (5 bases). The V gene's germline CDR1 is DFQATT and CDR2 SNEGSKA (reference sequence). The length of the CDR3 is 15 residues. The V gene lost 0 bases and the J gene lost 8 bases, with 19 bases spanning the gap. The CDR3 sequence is CSARDLVRALWGYTF. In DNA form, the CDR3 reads TGCAGTGCTAGAGATCTTGTCAGGGCCCTGTGGGGCTACACCTTC.

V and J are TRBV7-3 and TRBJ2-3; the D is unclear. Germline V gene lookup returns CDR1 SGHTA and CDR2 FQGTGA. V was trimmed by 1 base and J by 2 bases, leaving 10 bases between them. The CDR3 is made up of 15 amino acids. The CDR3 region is CASSLMGTPTDTQYF. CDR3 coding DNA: TGTGCCAGCAGCTTAATGGGCACCCCCACAGATACGCAGTATTTT.

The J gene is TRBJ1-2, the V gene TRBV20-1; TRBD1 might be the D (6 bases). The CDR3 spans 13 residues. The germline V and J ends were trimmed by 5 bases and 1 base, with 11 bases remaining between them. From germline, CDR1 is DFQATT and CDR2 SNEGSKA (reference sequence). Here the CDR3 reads CSALGTLNYGYTF. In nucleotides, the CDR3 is TGCAGTGCTTTAGGGACACTTAACTATGGCTACACCTTC.

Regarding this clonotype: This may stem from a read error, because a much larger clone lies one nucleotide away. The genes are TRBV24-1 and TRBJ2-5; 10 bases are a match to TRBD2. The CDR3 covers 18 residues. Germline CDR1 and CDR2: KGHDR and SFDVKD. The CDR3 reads CATSDPKPIAGGQETKYF. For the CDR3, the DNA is TGTGCCACCAGTGATCCAAAGCCTATAGCGGGGGGTCAAGAGACCAAGTACTTC.